This T cell receptor (beta chain) was recovered during a study of shared clonotypes between healthy human individuals (dated by TCRdb to the early 2020s). Background for the entire study: A couple of women and a few men aged 18 to 49 years were included in the cohort. Different laboratories and diverse techniques were used to prepare libraries and sequence TCR repertoires, to increase sequencing depth and limit assay-specific biases. To estimate repertoire size and how much clonotypes are shared between individuals, the study performed deep sequencing of blood TCR repertoires from a few healthy adults. Each donor's leukapheresis produced roughly between roughly 0.85 and 10 billion PBMCs. Per donor, three plates each were used for CD4 naive and CD4 memory, two for CD8 naive, and one for CD8 memory.

Using the deep immunoSEQ assay, multiplex PCR amplified TCR CDR3 regions from genomic DNA. Extracted genomic DNA from each cell subset was distributed evenly across all wells of several immunoSEQ 96-well plates, and each plate was treated as a replicate. Each replicate PCR for sorted subsets received about 200 ng genomic DNA, equal to about 30,000 T cell genomes. Purified libraries were measured with a Qubit 3.0 fluorometer, size-checked on a Bioanalyzer 2100, and measured again with the KAPA Library Quantification kit. Every immunoSEQ 96-well plate was sequenced on a dedicated single-read 150-cycle Illumina NextSeq 550 flow cell. Under the source paper's analysis protocol: The immunoSEQ output contained only junctional sequences without quality scores, so filtering could not match that applied to full-length reads. To assign V/J genes and CDR3, sequences were annotated against IMGT germline references using PyIR, a Python wrapper for IgBLAST v1.9. Any read was removed if the V/J assignment was weak (E-value above 1e-6), the CDR3 was missing, or the read contained stop codons, out-of-frame junctions, or ambiguous translated residues. A V3J clonotype was defined by an identical inferred V gene, J gene, and CDR3 amino acid sequence. Percentage overlap between repertoires was calculated by dividing the number of shared unique clonotypes by the size of the smaller repertoire. Three approaches were used to assess repertoire richness: RTK rarefaction, the Chao1 estimator, and Recon v2.1 estimates of unobserved clonotypes. Generation probabilities for all TCRbeta clonotypes obtained by the gDNA method from a handful of donors were computed using OLGA. Not all clones reach the TCRdb copy of this immuneACCESS table, which keeps in-frame sequences only. Checked studies attribute under half of the gap to unresolved V genes and leave the rest unexplained. V and J calls and clone size are given by that table; D and trimming were obtained from the DNA. This sample gives about 1 million clones in total; approximately 70% of them show up just once. The ten most abundant clones make up over 1.3% of the sample.

CDR3 length: 14 amino acids, cysteine to phenylalanine. The DNA shown is the 42-base CDR3, in frame from base 1. Via the germline V gene, CDR1 is SGHRS and CDR2 YFSETQ. The donors were healthy, HIV-negative adults with no recently reported acute infections or vaccinations. Every donor was a Caucasian adult residing in Nashville, Tennessee, USA. CD4+ T cells were enriched through magnetic negative selection, after which naive cells were positively selected on CD45RA and the remaining negative fraction served as the memory subset. After blood collection by leukapheresis, PBMCs were isolated using Ficoll-Histopaque density gradient centrifugation and then cryopreserved in the vapor phase of liquid nitrogen. Purity and quantity of every magnetically sorted T cell population were checked by analytical flow cytometry. Genomic DNA was isolated from each sorted fraction and quantified by UV absorbance on a Nanodrop 2000c.

General findings and caveats noted by the study authors: Sampling was restricted to blood, and TCR repertoires in tissue are likely to differ from TCR repertoires in blood. Across four donors, 4.5% to 6.5% of naive CD4, more than 3% of naive CD8, about 2.3% of memory CD4, and under 0.45% of memory CD8 clonotypes were shared. Compared with non-shared clonotypes, the clonotypes found in all four sorted-subset donors had higher generation probabilities. Rarefaction of sorted-subset datasets indicated incomplete sequencing despite the large sequencing depth. Naive subsets generally had larger estimated clonotype richness than memory subsets did. Based on pairwise subsampling, the degree of clonotype sharing among donors was expected to be affected by sequencing depth. The small number of donors limited the genetic and exposure-history diversity represented.

Details on this clone: Which antigen it targets is not known. Nothing much larger sits one base from this clone, and base qualities are not available.

The sequence is built from TRBV5-1 and TRBJ2-5, with 9 junctional bases fitting TRBD1. TRBJ2-7 matches the DNA end more closely, so the J call is doubtful. This TCR was recovered from a young man in good health. Source material: memory CD4+ T cells sorted from blood. The cell subset or site label of this sample denotes: CD45RA-negative fraction. The CDR3 protein sequence reads: CASSRGTGTYEQYF. The nucleotide sequence is given as TGCGCCAGCAGTAGAGGGACAGGGACCTACGAGCAGTACTTC.